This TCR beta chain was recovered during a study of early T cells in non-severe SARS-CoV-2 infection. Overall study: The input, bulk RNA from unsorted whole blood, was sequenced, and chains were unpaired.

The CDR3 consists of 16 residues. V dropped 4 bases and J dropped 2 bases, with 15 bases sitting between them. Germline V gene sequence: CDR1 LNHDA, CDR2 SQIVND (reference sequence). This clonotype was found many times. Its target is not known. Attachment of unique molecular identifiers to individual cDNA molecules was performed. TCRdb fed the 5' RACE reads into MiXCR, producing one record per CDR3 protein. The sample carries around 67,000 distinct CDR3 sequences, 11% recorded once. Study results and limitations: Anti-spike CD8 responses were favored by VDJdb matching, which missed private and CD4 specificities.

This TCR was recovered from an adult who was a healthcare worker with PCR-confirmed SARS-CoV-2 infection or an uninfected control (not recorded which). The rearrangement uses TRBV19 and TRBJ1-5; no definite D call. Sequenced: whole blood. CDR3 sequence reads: CASSRRSAGGNQPQHF. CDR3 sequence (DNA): TGTGCCAGTAGTAGGCGGTCGGCTGGTGGCAATCAGCCCCAGCATTTT.